These 22 T cell receptor beta chains share one sample of origin, sequenced in a study of spatial heterogeneity in lung cancer. The sample's time point: sample taken at primary tumor resection. TCRdb ran MiXCR on the 5' RACE reads and lists one entry per CDR3 protein. The sample has more than 650 distinct CDR3 sequences, around 14% seen once. The material was normal lung tissue next to the tumor, obtained at surgery. These receptors came from a male donor with early-stage non-small cell lung cancer.

This clonotype is classed as medium-sized. The V and J genes are TRBV20-1 and TRBJ2-7; the D gene is possibly TRBD2 (6 bases). V lost 3 bases, J lost 0 bases, and 18 bases lay in between. This CDR3 contains 16 residues. Germline CDR1 DFQATT, CDR2 SNEGSKA (reference sequence). Written as DNA, the CDR3 is TGCAGTGCTAGCCGAGAGGGTGGGAGGCCCTCCTACGAGCAGTACTTC. Translated, it gives CSASREGGRPSYEQYF.

The rearrangement joins TRBV5-1 to TRBJ2-1; perhaps D is TRBD1 or TRBD2 (5 bases each). CDR3 length: 17 residues. Germline V gene sequence: CDR1 SGHRS, CDR2 YFSETQ. Between the trimmed V and J ends, which lost 4 bases and 0 bases, there was a span of 17 bases. Written as DNA, the CDR3 is TGCGCCAGCAGCGCGTGGGGACCCCAGAGCTCCTACAATGAGCAGTTCTTC. Its translation: CASSAWGPQSSYNEQFF.

The chain recombines TRBV7-9 with TRBJ2-1; D is uncertain. Germline CDR1 and CDR2: SEHNR and FQNEAQ (reference sequence). Trimming took 5 bases from V and 12 from J, leaving 11 bases between them. The CDR3 is made up of 11 amino acids. DNA for the CDR3: TGTGCCAGCAGCCTCACTCCGGGGCAGTTCTTC. This codes for CASSLTPGQFF.

This clonotype is judged large (0.1 to 1%). This chain connects TRBV11-2 to TRBJ2-3; 8 bases agree with TRBD2. CDR1 and CDR2 from the germline V gene are SGHAT and FQNNGV. Trimming took 2 bases from V and 0 from J; bases not matched to a gene: 1. The CDR3 extends over 15 amino acids. CDR3 in DNA: TGTGCCAGCAGCTTATCGGGGGGGAGCACAGATACGCAGTATTTT. It encodes CASSLSGGSTDTQYF. Filled out from reference TRBV11-2 and TRBJ2-3, the complete variable domain reads EAGVAQSPRYKIIEKRQSVAFWCNPISGHATLYWYQQILGQGPKLLIQFQNNGVVDDSQLPKDRFSAERLKGVDSTLKIQPAKLEDSAVYLCASSLSGGSTDTQYFGPGTRLTVL.

J is TRBJ1-3 and V is TRBV14; no firm D call. This CDR3 contains 13 residues. V lost 1 base and J lost 8, with 9 bases in between. The germline gives CDR1 SGHDN, CDR2 FVKESK. CDR3: CASSQGGLDTIYF. CDR3 DNA sequence: TGTGCCAGCAGCCAAGGAGGGCTTGACACCATATATTTT. Complete variable domain (other parts from reference TRBV14 and TRBJ1-3): EAGVTQFPSHSVIEKGQTVTLRCDPISGHDNLYWYRRVMGKEIKFLLHFVKESKQDESGMPNNRFLAERTGGTYSTLKVQPAELEDSGVYFCASSQGGLDTIYFGEGSWLTVV.

By sample share, this clonotype is large. CDR3 nucleotide sequence: TGTGCCATCACCGGACAGGGAAGCAATGAGCAGTTCTTC. This encodes CAITGQGSNEQFF. J is TRBJ2-1 and V is TRBV10-3; 8 nucleotides agree with TRBD1. The CDR3 loop spans 13 amino acids. With V trimmed by 7 bases and J by 6 bases, 5 bases remained unmatched. The germline gives CDR1 ENHRY, CDR2 SYGVKD.

By its share, this clonotype is large (0.1 to 1%). J is TRBJ2-5 and V is TRBV5-1, with D maybe TRBD1 (6 bases). V lost 4 bases, J lost 5 bases, and 12 bases lay in between. The CDR3 runs to 13 residues. In germline, CDR1 is SGHRS, CDR2 YFSETQ. CDR3 DNA: TGCGCCAGCAGCCCGGACAGTGGGGAGACCCAGTACTTC. This sequence encodes CASSPDSGETQYF.

This clonotype is medium-sized in the sample. The CDR3 DNA is TGCGCCAGCAGCCGACCACACGGACTAGCGGGGACGCAAGAGACCCAGTACTTC. Its protein product is CASSRPHGLAGTQETQYF. The rearrangement uses TRBV23-1 and TRBJ2-5, with 12 positions matching TRBD2. TRBV23-1 is noted as an ORF with a role that remains uncertain. Trimming took 6 bases from V and 2 from J; bases not matched to a gene: 13. The CDR3 covers 18 residues.

By its share, this clonotype is medium-sized. The chain recombines TRBV7-9 with TRBJ2-1; 8 bases are shared with TRBD2. The CDR3 length is 16 residues. The germline gives CDR1 SEHNR, CDR2 FQNEAQ (reference sequence). Trimming at V came to 0 bases and at J to 2 bases, leaving 3 bases not matched to a gene. The DNA of the CDR3 is TGTGCCAGCAGCTTAGCCCTAGCGGGTGCCTACAATGAGCAGTTCTTC. Its translation is CASSLALAGAYNEQFF.

This clonotype is deemed large (0.1 to 1%). The CDR3 loop is CASSDTGELFF. CDR3 nucleotide sequence: TGTGCCAGCTCCGACACCGGGGAGCTGTTTTTT. The rearrangement joins TRBV18 to TRBJ2-2, with no clear D. Germline V gene sequence: CDR1 KGHSH, CDR2 LQKENI. Trimming stripped 6 bases from V and 3 bases from J, with 2 bases between. This CDR3 is built from 11 residues. Based on the CDR3 plus reference TRBV18 and TRBJ2-2, the full variable domain is NAGVMQNPRHLVRRRGQEARLRCSPMKGHSHVYWYRQLPEEGLKFMVYLQKENIIDESGMPKERFSAEFPKEGPSILRIQQVVRGDSAAYFCASSDTGELFFGEGSRLTVL.

This clonotype qualifies as medium-sized (0.01 to 0.1%). The chain has TRBV10-2 and TRBJ2-7; D remains ambiguous. The CDR3 contains 11 residues. The V gene's germline CDR1 is WSHSY and CDR2 SAAADI. V was pared by 4 bases and J by 2 bases, with 3 bases between. The CDR3 protein is CASSGPYEQYF. The CDR3, as DNA: TGCGCCAGCAGTGGACCCTACGAGCAGTACTTC.

By its share, this clonotype is medium-sized (0.01 to 0.1%). This chain joins TRBV9 and TRBJ2-7; D perhaps matches TRBD2 (6 bases). There are 14 residues in the CDR3. V gave up 0 bases and J gave up 7 bases, with 14 bases separating them. Germline-derived CDR1 and CDR2 are SGDLS and YYNGEE. CDR3 loop: CASSVATGVSEQYF. In DNA form, the CDR3 reads TGTGCCAGCAGCGTAGCTACGGGAGTGAGTGAGCAGTACTTC.

The chain is built from TRBV11-2 and TRBJ2-1, with 12 nucleotides matching TRBD2. The CDR3 covers 14 residues. Trimming took 5 bases from V and 5 from J; bases not matched to a gene: 1. Germline CDR1 reads SGHAT; CDR2 reads FQNNGV. The chain's CDR3 is CASSRTSGDNEQFF. CDR3 nucleotides: TGTGCCAGCAGCCGGACTAGCGGGGACAATGAGCAGTTCTTC. The complete variable domain, with remaining parts taken from reference TRBV11-2 and TRBJ2-1, reads EAGVAQSPRYKIIEKRQSVAFWCNPISGHATLYWYQQILGQGPKLLIQFQNNGVVDDSQLPKDRFSAERLKGVDSTLKIQPAKLEDSAVYLCASSRTSGDNEQFFGPGTRLTVL.

In its sample, this clonotype is large. The V gene is TRBV5-1, the J gene TRBJ1-1, with D tentatively TRBD1 (5 bases). Germline V gives CDR1 SGHRS, CDR2 YFSETQ. The V end was cut by 4 bases, the J end by 2 bases, with 12 bases between. The CDR3 totals 14 residues. The CDR3 loop reads CASSGVDSNTEAFF. CDR3 coding DNA: TGCGCCAGCAGCGGGGTTGACAGTAACACTGAAGCTTTCTTT.

This clonotype is large within its sample. V usage is TRBV6-5 and J usage is TRBJ2-1, with D perhaps TRBD2 (7 bases). Looked up from germline, CDR1 is MNHEY and CDR2 is SVGAGI. The CDR3 spans 17 residues. V lost 2 bases and J 5 bases, leaving 19 bases between the germline ends. The CDR3 DNA reads as TGTGCCAGCAGTTACCTAGGGGGGGGCCTAGCGGACAATGAGCAGTTCTTC. This gives the protein CASSYLGGGLADNEQFF.

By sample share, this clonotype is medium-sized. The J gene is TRBJ2-3, the V gene TRBV30, with D perhaps matching TRBD2 (6 bases). Per germline, CDR1 GTSNPN and CDR2 SVGIG (reference sequence). Trimming took off 0 bases at V and 1 base at J, with 11 bases between the two ends. The CDR3 runs to 15 residues. CDR3 in DNA: TGTGCCTGGAGTGTAAGAGGAGGGCGCACAGATACGCAGTATTTT. Protein: CAWSVRGGRTDTQYF.

This clonotype rates as large. V usage is TRBV4-2 and J usage is TRBJ1-1, with D perhaps TRBD1 (5 bases). The CDR3 runs 13 residues. Germline assignment: CDR1 LGHNA and CDR2 YNFKEQ. V was cut by 5 bases and J by 3 bases, with 10 bases left in between. The CDR3 spells CASSAGGHTEAFF. The CDR3 DNA reads TGTGCCAGCAGCGCCGGGGGTCACACTGAAGCTTTCTTT.

This clonotype is categorized as large (0.1 to 1%). The V and J genes are TRBV10-3 and TRBJ2-2; 8 bases agree with TRBD1. The ends lost 2 bases at V and 1 base at J; junction bases unmatched: 3. Per the germline V gene, CDR1 is ENHRY and CDR2 is SYGVKD. This CDR3 has 16 amino acids. The CDR3 reads CAISEAGTGNTGELFF. The CDR3, as DNA: TGTGCCATCAGTGAGGCCGGGACAGGGAACACCGGGGAGCTGTTTTTT.

In this sample, this clonotype is large. V and J are TRBV2 and TRBJ2-7; 10 bases are shared with TRBD1. Germline loops: CDR1 SNHLY, CDR2 FYNNEI. The V and J ends lost 2 bases and 6 bases, in that order; junction bases with no gene match: 7. The CDR3 runs 15 residues. CDR3 nucleotides: TGTGCCAGCAGTGAAAACCCGGACAGGGGGATCGAGCAGTACTTC. Translation gives CASSENPDRGIEQYF.

By proportion, this clonotype is large. The CDR3 region has the DNA TGTGCCAGCAGTGAAACCTCTAGCGGTTACTACAATGAGCAGTTCTTC. Its translation: CASSETSSGYYNEQFF. V usage is TRBV2 and J usage is TRBJ2-1, with 7 nucleotides matching TRBD2. There are 16 residues in the CDR3. CDR1 is SNHLY, CDR2 FYNNEI, per germline. V dropped 2 bases and J dropped 3; count of bases not matched to a gene: 7.

The genes are TRBV6-2 or TRBV6-3 and TRBJ2-2; TRBD1 is a possible D gene (6 bases). Trimming cost V 6 bases and J 6 bases, with 14 bases left between them. The CDR3 extends over 14 amino acids. CDR1 is MNHEY, CDR2 SVGEGT, per germline. For the CDR3, the DNA is TGTGCCAGCAGCTTGGGACATTGGTCCGGGGAGCTGTTTTTT. It translates to CASSLGHWSGELFF.

This clonotype is judged large. The chain has TRBV29-1 and TRBJ2-7; 9 bases map to TRBD1. J lost 2 bases, V lost 4 bases, and 6 bases had no gene match. The length of the CDR3 is 14 residues. Germline-derived CDR1 and CDR2 are SQVTM and ANQGSEA. Here the CDR3 reads CSVVQGALTYEQYF. The CDR3 DNA sequence: TGCAGCGTTGTACAGGGGGCCCTTACCTACGAGCAGTACTTC.